These 18 T cell receptor beta chains were sequenced from one sample in a study of read filtering for tumor transcriptome and immune sequencing. From around 440 ng of RNA, a library with molecular barcoded alpha/delta and beta/gamma adaptors was made. One entry per CDR3 protein, called by TCRdb with MiXCR from the reads. In the table there are roughly 41,000 distinct CDR3 sequences, roughly an eighth of which are singletons. The sequenced sample consisted of a population of CD138-negative cells sorted from bone marrow. The receptors here all came from a donor at least 40 years old with multiple myeloma.

This clonotype appeared many times. The chain is built from TRBV29-1 and TRBJ2-7; possible D gene TRBD2, 6 bases. Germline V gives CDR1 SQVTM, CDR2 ANQGSEA. The CDR3 is 16 residues long. V dropped 5 bases and J dropped 1 base, with 21 bases sitting between them. CDR3 DNA: TGCAGCGTTTCCTCACCCGGAGGGACCGTATCCTACGAGCAGTACTTC. As protein: CSVSSPGGTVSYEQYF.

There are many counts of this clonotype. This chain links TRBV7-9 with TRBJ2-1; 9 bases map to TRBD2. Germline V gives CDR1 SEHNR, CDR2 FQNEAQ (reference sequence). The junction had 5 bases not matched to a gene; V was cut back by 4 bases and J by 7 bases. The CDR3 totals 14 residues. The CDR3 nucleotides read TGTGCCAGCAGCTACCGTGGACTAGCGAATGAGCAGTTCTTC. This gives the protein CASSYRGLANEQFF.

This clonotype was seen many times. This sequence joins TRBV20-1 and TRBJ2-1; 8 nucleotides line up with TRBD2. Looked up from germline, CDR1 is DFQATT and CDR2 is SNEGSKA (reference sequence). V shed 3 bases and J 0 bases; nucleotides not matched to a gene: 10. The CDR3 extends over 17 amino acids. The CDR3 is CSASGRGSPGSYNEQFF. CDR3 nucleotide sequence: TGCAGTGCTAGCGGGAGGGGATCCCCGGGCTCCTACAATGAGCAGTTCTTC.

This chain uses TRBV4-1 with TRBJ1-2; 7 nucleotides align to TRBD1. Unmatched junction bases numbered 1, after V lost 4 bases and J lost 2 bases. The germline gives CDR1 MGHRA, CDR2 YSYEKL. The CDR3 extends over 13 amino acids. CDR3 bases: TGCGCCAGCAGCCGGGGACAGAACTATGGCTACACCTTC. This sequence encodes CASSRGQNYGYTF.

This clonotype showed up many times. V usage is TRBV29-1 and J usage is TRBJ2-6, with TRBD1 as a possible D gene (6 bases). V was trimmed by 0 bases and J by 0 bases, leaving 12 bases between them. Germline CDR1 reads SQVTM; CDR2 reads ANQGSEA. The CDR3 has 17 residues. The CDR3 DNA follows: TGCAGCGTTGAAGAGTATGGGGGCTCCTCTGGGGCCAACGTCCTGACTTTC. Its protein is CSVEEYGGSSGANVLTF.

Comments on this clonotype: Since a far larger clone is one base different, this is likely a read error. This chain uses TRBV7-2 with TRBJ2-1, with D tentatively TRBD1 (5 bases). With 4 bases removed from V and 1 base from J, the gap between germline ends came to 14 bases. The CDR3 length is 16 residues. Germline CDR1 reads SGHTA; CDR2 reads FQGNSA. The DNA of the CDR3 is TGTGCCAGCAGCTCACAGGCCTTGGGTTCCTACAATGAGCAGTTCTTC. Protein sequence: CASSSQALGSYNEQFF.

In its sample, this clonotype was seen many times. CDR3 protein: CASSVGQGGYEQYF. For the CDR3, the DNA is TGTGCCAGCAGTGTGGGACAGGGGGGCTACGAGCAGTACTTC. The V call is TRBV2, the J call TRBJ2-7; TRBD1 agrees at 11 bases. With 4 bases clipped from V and 3 bases from J, the junction kept 2 bases outside the gene matches. Germline CDR1 is SNHLY and CDR2 is FYNNEI. The CDR3 has 14 amino acids.

The table lists this clonotype with many counts. V and J are TRBV10-3 and TRBJ2-1, with D unresolved. CDR1 and CDR2 from the germline V gene are ENHRY and SYGVKD. The germline V and J ends were trimmed by 7 bases and 9 bases, with 19 bases remaining between them. The CDR3 is 14 amino acids. CDR3 in amino acids: CAITDNGPMSEQFF. The DNA of the CDR3 is TGTGCCATCACCGACAACGGGCCAATGAGTGAGCAGTTCTTC.

This clonotype was seen ten or more times. The chain combines TRBV3-1 with TRBJ2-7; 9 positions agree with TRBD2. Unmatched junction bases numbered 13, after V lost 4 bases and J lost 0 bases. CDR3 size: 18 residues. From germline, CDR1 is LGHDT and CDR2 YNNKEL (reference sequence). DNA for the CDR3: TGTGCCAGCAGCCGCTTTACGACTAGCGGAAGGAGCTCCTACGAGCAGTACTTC. The encoded protein is CASSRFTTSGRSSYEQYF.

In this sample, this clonotype turned up many times. The gene calls are TRBV7-9 and TRBJ2-7; tentatively, D is TRBD2 (6 bases). The CDR3 runs to 13 residues. Germline lookup yields CDR1 SEHNR and CDR2 FQNEAQ (reference sequence). The germline V and J ends were trimmed by 6 bases and 7 bases, with 16 bases remaining between them. The DNA for the CDR3 is TGTGCCAGCAGGCCGGGGGTCCGGGAGGAGCAGTACTTC. Protein sequence: CASRPGVREEQYF.

Worth noting for this clonotype: As the CDR3 is not closed by the conserved phenylalanine or tryptophan, this likely results from a read error. This chain connects TRBV18 to TRBJ2-2; a possible D gene is TRBD2 (5 bases). In germline, CDR1 is KGHSH, CDR2 LQKENI. Trimming removed 2 bases at V and 0 bases at J, with 7 bases between. The CDR3 covers 15 residues. CDR3 residues: CASSPSRANTGELFI. DNA of the CDR3: TGTGCCAGCTCACCATCGAGGGCGAACACCGGGGAGCTGTTTATT.

This clonotype occurred many times. The rearrangement links TRBV28 to TRBJ2-1, with 9 positions matching TRBD1. Germline CDR1 is MDHEN and CDR2 is SYDVKM. J was trimmed by 8 bases and V by 5 bases; bases with no gene match: 10. The CDR3 runs to 15 residues. CDR3 in amino acids: CASSTTGGKLDEQFF. CDR3 sequence (DNA): TGTGCCAGCAGTACTACAGGGGGCAAATTGGATGAGCAGTTCTTC.

This clonotype was counted many times. The gene calls are TRBV19 and TRBJ2-1, with 7 bases aligning to TRBD2. The germline gives CDR1 LNHDA, CDR2 SQIVND (reference sequence). V trimming: 5 bases; J trimming: 10 bases; junction bases outside the gene matches: 14. This CDR3 region has 15 residues. CDR3 nucleotide sequence: TGTGCCAGTAGTCCAGGCGGCGGGAGTGGGGGGGAGCAGTTCTTC. Protein product: CASSPGGGSGGEQFF.

In this sample, this clonotype turned up many times. The rearrangement links TRBV29-1 to TRBJ1-1; D is perhaps TRBD1 (5 bases). The CDR3 consists of 15 residues. Germline V gene lookup returns CDR1 SQVTM and CDR2 ANQGSEA. Deletions cut 3 bases from V and 4 bases from J, with 18 bases between. The CDR3 nucleotides read TGCAGCGTTGACCCGTCGTGGGGGGGGGGCACTGAAGCTTTCTTT. As protein: CSVDPSWGGGTEAFF.

The CDR3 loop reads CSVRDPVETQYF. The CDR3 DNA reads as TGCAGCGTCCGGGACCCTGTCGAGACCCAGTACTTC. The chain links TRBV29-1 to TRBJ2-5; D tentatively fits TRBD1 or TRBD2 (5 bases each). V was cut by 6 bases and J by 5 bases, with 13 bases left in between. From germline, CDR1 is SQVTM and CDR2 ANQGSEA. The CDR3 covers 12 residues.

At least ten counts were recorded for this clonotype. The rearrangement joins TRBV6-2 or TRBV6-3 to TRBJ2-1, with no clear D. The CDR3 is 12 amino acids. Trimming cost V 7 bases and J 5 bases, with 9 bases left between them. CDR1 and CDR2 (germline): MNHEY, SVGEGT. CDR3 nucleotides: TGTGCCAGCAACGAAGCCGACAATGAGCAGTTCTTC. Amino acids: CASNEADNEQFF.

This clonotype was recorded many times. J is TRBJ2-3 and V is TRBV5-1, with TRBD2 identical over 9 bases. CDR1 and CDR2 (germline): SGHRS, YFSETQ. Losses at the gene ends were 1 base for V and 2 bases for J; bases not matched to a gene: 2. The CDR3 length is 15 residues. This CDR3 reads CASSLRTSDTDTQYF. DNA of the CDR3: TGCGCCAGCAGCTTGAGGACTAGCGACACAGATACGCAGTATTTT.

This clonotype was seen only a few times. This may stem from a read error, because a much larger clone lies one nucleotide away. In DNA, the CDR3 is TGTGCCAGCAGCTTAGGAGGGGGTGTCTCCTACAATGGGCAGTTCTTC. Its translation is CASSLGGGVSYNGQFF. The genes are TRBV7-2 and TRBJ2-1; possible D gene TRBD1, 6 bases. Germline CDR1 reads SGHTA; CDR2 reads FQGNSA. The CDR3 covers 16 residues.